Listed here is a single T cell receptor beta chain. The data are from a study of blood T cell repertoires in COVID-19. V lost 6 bases and J 6 bases, leaving 8 bases between the germline ends. Germline values: CDR1 LNHDA, CDR2 SQIVND (reference sequence). The CDR3 has 12 amino acids. The authors' processing: Estimates of nucleated cell counts were drawn from the amplification of reference gene primers. Here immunoSEQ multiplex PCR was the method, and the copy in TCRdb shows in-frame clones only, minus some. V and J calls and clone size are copied from that table; D and trimming were computed from the DNA. The table records about 220,000 clones, roughly 84% of them present only once.

This clonotype was obtained from a man between 50 and 59 years old who had recovered from COVID-19. The chain couples TRBV19 to TRBJ2-2; D is unresolved. The sequencing input was peripheral blood. In nucleotides, the CDR3 is TGTGCCAGTAGATCCCCCGCCGGGGAGCTGTTTTTT. It codes for CASRSPAGELFF.